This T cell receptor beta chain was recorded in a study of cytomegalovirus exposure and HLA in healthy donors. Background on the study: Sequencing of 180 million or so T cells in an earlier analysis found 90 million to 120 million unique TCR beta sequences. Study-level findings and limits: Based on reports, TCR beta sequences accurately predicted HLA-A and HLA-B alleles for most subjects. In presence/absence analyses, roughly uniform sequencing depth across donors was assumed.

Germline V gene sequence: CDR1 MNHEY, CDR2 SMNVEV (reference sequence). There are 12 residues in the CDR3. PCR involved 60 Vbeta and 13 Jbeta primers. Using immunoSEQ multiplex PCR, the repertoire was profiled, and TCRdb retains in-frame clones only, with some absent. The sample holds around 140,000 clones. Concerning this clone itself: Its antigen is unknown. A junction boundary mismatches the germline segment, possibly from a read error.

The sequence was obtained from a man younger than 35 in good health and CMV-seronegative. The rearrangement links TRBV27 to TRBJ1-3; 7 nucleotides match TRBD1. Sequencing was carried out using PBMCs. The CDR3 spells CDSGTEGNTIYF. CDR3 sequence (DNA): TGTGACAGCGGGACAGAAGGAAACACCATATATTTT.